These T cell receptor beta chains were read from a single sample in a study of blood T cell repertoires in COVID-19. The data were produced by immunoSEQ multiplex PCR, yet TCRdb's version contains in-frame clones alone and is incomplete. Here the sample spans around 280,000 clones, about 86% being singletons. The sample was peripheral blood. The receptors stem from a woman in her twenties or thirties who had recovered from COVID-19. CDR3s include the opening cysteine and the closing phenylalanine or tryptophan. The D gene is left open where the match is weak. The listing skips clone size in some rows; elsewhere it reads once, few, many or a size class.

size,D,J,V,DNA,CDR3
.,TRBD1,TRBJ2-7,TRBV19,TGTGCCAGTAGTATAAGGACAGGGGGCTACGAGCAGTACTTC,CASSIRTGGYEQYF
.,.,TRBJ1-6,TRBV2,TGTGCCAGCAGTGATGTAGGGGAGCGGGCACCCCTCCACTTT,CASSDVGERAPLHF
.,.,TRBJ1-5,TRBV6-5,TGTGCCAGCCGGTTGGAGGCCAATCAGCCCCAGCATTTT,CASRLEANQPQHF
.,TRBD1,TRBJ2-7,TRBV19,TGTGCCAGTAGTGTCCGGGACAGGGATGACGAGCAGTACTTC,CASSVRDRDDEQYF
.,.,TRBJ2-1,TRBV6-6,TGTGCCAGCAGTCACCTGAGGGCCTACCAGTTCTTC,CASSHLRAYQFF
once,.,TRBJ1-2,TRBV6-2/TRBV6-3,TGTGCCAGCAGTTATGAGACAGATTTCTACACCTTC,CASSYETDFYTF
once,TRBD1,TRBJ1-1,TRBV5-6,TGTGCCAGCAGGGCCGACAGGGGGACTGAAGCTTTCTTT,CASRADRGTEAFF
few,.,TRBJ1-3,TRBV6-2/TRBV6-3,TGTGCCAGCAGCAAGGGACAAGGAAACACCATATATTTT,CASSKGQGNTIYF
.,.,TRBJ1-2,TRBV5-1,TGCGCCAGCAGCTTGGCCAACAGGGCCAACTATGGCTACACCTTC,CASSLANRANYGYTF
.,.,TRBJ2-7,TRBV4-1,TGCGCCAGCAGCCAAGCGGGGTCGGCTTACGAGCAGTACTTC,CASSQAGSAYEQYF
.,.,TRBJ1-2,TRBV10-3,TGTGCCATCAGGCCTGAGGCAGGGAGGTATGGCTACACCTTC,CAIRPEAGRYGYTF
.,.,TRBJ2-3,TRBV11-2,TGTGCCAGCAGCTCGAATGGACTACTCACAGATACGCAGTATTTT,CASSSNGLLTDTQYF
.,TRBD1,TRBJ2-7,TRBV6-5,TGTGCCAGCAGTTACATCTGGACAGGGTCTTACGAGCAGTACTTC,CASSYIWTGSYEQYF
.,TRBD1,TRBJ2-7,TRBV5-8,TGTGCCAGCAGCAACCGCCGGGACAGGGTGTCCGAGCAGTACTTC,CASSNRRDRVSEQYF
.,.,TRBJ2-2,TRBV5-1,TGCGCCAGCAGCTTCCTACAGGGGAACACCGGGGAGCTGTTTTTT,CASSFLQGNTGELFF
.,.,TRBJ1-5,TRBV24-1,TGTGCCACCAGTGATTTGCACTGGCAGCAGAGGGGCAATCAGCCCCAGCATTTT,CATSDLHWQQRGNQPQHF
once,TRBD1,TRBJ2-7,TRBV2,TGTGCCAGCAGTGCACCAGGGGGTACCTACGAGCAGTACTTC,CASSAPGGTYEQYF
few,TRBD1,TRBJ1-6,TRBV16,TGTGCCAGCAGCCGGGACAGAAATTCACCCCTCCACTTT,CASSRDRNSPLHF
many,.,TRBJ2-2,TRBV2,TGTGCCAGCGTATACAGGGCCCCGAACACCGGGGAGCTGTTTTTT,CASVYRAPNTGELFF
.,.,TRBJ2-7,TRBV9,TGTGCCAGCAGCGAGGGGGGGTTTCGGGACGAGCAGTACTTC,CASSEGGFRDEQYF
.,.,TRBJ2-7,TRBV19,TGTGCCAGTAGGGGGACTCCCGAGACGGGAGAGCAGTACTTC,CASRGTPETGEQYF
.,TRBD1,TRBJ1-5,TRBV5-6,TGTGCCAGCACAGACAGGGGAAATCAGCCCCAGCATTTT,CASTDRGNQPQHF
once,TRBD1,TRBJ2-5,TRBV18,TGTGCCAGCTCACCACCGCGGACAGGCCCAGGGGAGACCCAGTACTTC,CASSPPRTGPGETQYF
few,TRBD2,TRBJ2-7,TRBV11-2,TGTGCCAGCAGCTTAGCAAGCGGGGGCTCCTACGAGCAGTACTTC,CASSLASGGSYEQYF
.,TRBD1,TRBJ1-2,TRBV3-1/TRBV3-2,TGTGCCAGCGCAAAACAGGGGGGCTATGGCTACACCTTC,CASAKQGGYGYTF
.,.,TRBJ1-1,TRBV9,TGTGCCAGCAGCGTAGTGGGGGCATGGGGGACTGAAGCTTTCTTT,CASSVVGAWGTEAFF
.,TRBD1,TRBJ1-4,TRBV7-2,TGTGCCAGCAGCGGTACCCGGGACAGAAATGAAAAACTGTTTTTT,CASSGTRDRNEKLFF
.,TRBD1,TRBJ2-2,TRBV28,TGTGCCAGCACCGGTGGGACAGGGGGCTCCGGGGAGCTGTTTTTT,CASTGGTGGSGELFF
.,.,TRBJ1-3,TRBV25-1,TGTGCCAGCGTTAGTCTTCACTCTGGAAACACCATATATTTT,CASVSLHSGNTIYF
.,TRBD1,TRBJ2-7,TRBV7-6,TGTGCCAGCAGCACCCGGGACAGTAATTACGAGCAGTACTTC,CASSTRDSNYEQYF
.,TRBD1,TRBJ1-2,TRBV15,TGTGCCACCAGCAGAGATCAGACAGGGGCCAGCTACTATGGCTACACCTTC,CATSRDQTGASYYGYTF
.,TRBD2,TRBJ2-7,TRBV27,TGTGCCAGCAGTTTGACGGGACTAGCGGTTTACGAGCAGTACTTC,CASSLTGLAVYEQYF
.,.,TRBJ2-7,TRBV6-2/TRBV6-3,TGTGCCAGCAGTTACTCTCCGCTCCGGGACTCAGACTACGAGCAGTACTTC,CASSYSPLRDSDYEQYF
.,TRBD2,TRBJ2-1,TRBV3-1/TRBV3-2,TGTGCCAGCAACGGGGGGGGGCTACAAACGACCAATGAGCAGTTCTTC,CASNGGGLQTTNEQFF
.,TRBD1,TRBJ1-1,TRBV2,TGTGCCAGGCTACTAGGACAGGGGGCGAGGGACACTGAAGCTTTCTTT,CARLLGQGARDTEAFF
once,.,TRBJ2-2,TRBV19,TGTGCCAGTAGTATTCTTTTGGGGCCCGGGGAGCTGTTTTTT,CASSILLGPGELFF
.,.,TRBJ1-1,TRBV6-6,TGTGCCAGCAGCTACGCGGGGAACACTGAAGCTTTCTTT,CASSYAGNTEAFF
.,TRBD1,TRBJ1-4,TRBV10-3,TGTGCCATCAGTGATGGACAGGGGGAAAAACTGTTTTTT,CAISDGQGEKLFF
.,.,TRBJ2-7,TRBV27,TGTGCCAGCAGTTTATTCAGGGTCGGCTACGAGCAGTACTTC,CASSLFRVGYEQYF
.,TRBD1,TRBJ1-1,TRBV2,TGTGCCAGCCGAGACAGGGGGATGAGCACTGAAGCTTTCTTT,CASRDRGMSTEAFF
once,TRBD2,TRBJ2-5,TRBV7-9,TGTGCCAGCAGCTTAGCTCGCGGGGGGGCGATAGAGACCCAGTACTTC,CASSLARGGAIETQYF
.,.,TRBJ2-7,TRBV5-4,TGTGCCAGCAGCGAAGACTGGACAGCCGAGCAGTACTTC,CASSEDWTAEQYF
.,TRBD1,TRBJ2-2,TRBV24-1,TGTGCCACCATCGTATTACCCGGGACAGGGAAAGGATTGACCGGGGAGCTGTTTTTT,CATIVLPGTGKGLTGELFF
.,TRBD1,TRBJ1-4,TRBV18,TGTGCCAGCTCACCTAACAGGGGCGGAAATGAAAAACTGTTTTTT,CASSPNRGGNEKLFF
.,.,TRBJ1-2,TRBV4-2,TGTGCCAGCAGCCAAGAGCCAGAACCAAACTATGGCTACACCTTC,CASSQEPEPNYGYTF
once,.,TRBJ1-6,TRBV7-9,TGTGCCAGCAGCTTAGATCGGTCACCCCTCCACTTT,CASSLDRSPLHF
once,TRBD1,TRBJ1-4,TRBV25-1,TGTGCCAGCGAAGATCAGACAGGGGGCTTCGAAAAACTGTTTTTT,CASEDQTGGFEKLFF
.,.,TRBJ2-7,TRBV27,TGTGCCAGCAGTCCCGTAGCATCCTACGAGCAGTACTTC,CASSPVASYEQYF
few,.,TRBJ1-3,TRBV3-1/TRBV3-2,TGTGCCAGTAGAGCGGGCTCTGGAAACACCATATATTTT,CASRAGSGNTIYF
few,TRBD1,TRBJ2-3,TRBV7-9,TGTGCCAGCAGTCCCGGACAGGGGGATACGCAGTATTTT,CASSPGQGDTQYF
.,TRBD1,TRBJ2-7,TRBV19,TGTGCCAGTAGTATGCCGGGACAGACTATTTACGAGCAGTACTTC,CASSMPGQTIYEQYF
.,.,TRBJ1-2,TRBV6-2/TRBV6-3,TGTGCCAGCAGTTACGGGGGCGCAGAAGACTATGGCTACACCTTC,CASSYGGAEDYGYTF
.,.,TRBJ1-2,TRBV30,TGTGCCTGGAGTGATTGGAGAAGAACAGGCCCTAACTATGGCTACACCTTC,CAWSDWRRTGPNYGYTF